These T cell receptor beta chains were read from a single sample in a study of T cell repertoires in cytomegalovirus infection. Each CDR3 protein is one row after TCRdb ran MiXCR on the reads. The sample includes 100,000 to 150,000 distinct CDR3 sequences, 24% of them seen just once. These receptors have no known antigen. The sample was PBMCs, sequenced either directly or after in vitro stimulation (not recorded which). The receptors were gathered from a human donor in good health (CMV status not recorded). Some clones in this sample may be carry-over from other donors' samples. Each CDR3 is given with its conserved first and last residue. The D gene is left open where the match is weak. Clone size is stated in some rows and not others, as once, few, many or a class when expanded.

J gene	V gene	D gene	clone size	CDR3 DNA	CDR3 protein
TRBJ1-2	TRBV7-2	-	many	TGTGCCAGCAGCTTCAGCAGGGACGACTATGGCTACACCTTC	CASSFSRDDYGYTF
TRBJ1-1	TRBV30	-	-	TGTGCCTGGAGACGACGGGAAAACACTGAAGCTTTCTTT	CAWRRRENTEAFF
TRBJ1-2	TRBV13	-	-	TGTGCCAGCAGCTTAGAAGGGAATGGCTACACCTTC	CASSLEGNGYTF
TRBJ1-1	TRBV12-3/TRBV12-4	-	once	TGTGCCAGCAGCTTCTGGGGGGGAACTGAAGCTTTCTTT	CASSFWGGTEAFF
TRBJ1-1	TRBV6-5	TRBD1	few	TGTGCCAGCACCAAGGGACAGGGGTTCGGCACTGAAGCTTTCTTT	CASTKGQGFGTEAFF
TRBJ1-4	TRBV4-1	TRBD1	few	TGCGCCAGCAGCCAAGTTGGCTTGGCAGGGGGCGGAGGAGGTGAAAAACTGTTTTTT	CASSQVGLAGGGGGEKLFF
TRBJ2-1	TRBV5-1	TRBD2	many	TGCGCCAGCAGCTGGACTAGCGGGCGGTTTGGCTACAATGAGCAGTTCTTC	CASSWTSGRFGYNEQFF
TRBJ2-3	TRBV18	-	-	TGTGCCAGCTCACCGGCAAATGCAGATACGCAGTATTTT	CASSPANADTQYF
TRBJ1-2	TRBV4-2	-	-	TGTGCCAGCAGCCAAGATAGACGGACAGAGGGTGGCTATGGCTACACCTTC	CASSQDRRTEGGYGYTF
TRBJ1-2	TRBV20-1	-	few	TGCAGTGCTAGAGGTGGGACGGACTATGGCTACACCTTC	CSARGGTDYGYTF
TRBJ2-5	TRBV27	-	many	TGTGCCAGCCGGTCAGTCCAAGAGACCCAGTACTTC	CASRSVQETQYF
TRBJ1-2	TRBV7-2	-	many	TGTGCCAGCAGCCCGGGGTCCCTCGGGTACACCTTC	CASSPGSLGYTF
TRBJ2-5	TRBV25-1	-	-	TGTGCCAGCAGTGATACGTGGGAGTGGGAGACCCAGTACTTC	CASSDTWEWETQYF
TRBJ2-1	TRBV11-2	-	few	TGTGCCAGCAGCCATGCTAGCGCTAACAATGAGCAGTTCTTC	CASSHASANNEQFF
TRBJ1-1	TRBV11-3	-	-	TGTGCCAGCAGCCTCCGTGGGGCGGACACTGAAGCTTTCTTT	CASSLRGADTEAFF
TRBJ2-7	TRBV4-3	TRBD1	few	TGCGCCAGCAGCCAAGATCAAACCGTGACAGGGTTTTACGAGCAGTACTTC	CASSQDQTVTGFYEQYF
TRBJ2-7	TRBV7-3	-	-	TGTGCCAGCAGCTTATTAATCTTCGGGGGAATCTACGAGCAGTACTTC	CASSLLIFGGIYEQYF
TRBJ2-1	TRBV12-3/TRBV12-4	-	-	TGTGCCAGCAGTTTAAGGGGATTGGGCAATGAGCAGTTCTTC	CASSLRGLGNEQFF
TRBJ2-1	TRBV29-1	-	-	TGCAGCGTTGTAGGGACAAACAATGAGCAGTTCTTC	CSVVGTNNEQFF
TRBJ1-6	TRBV7-2	-	many	TGTGCCAGCAGCCCACAAGATTCACCCCTCCACTTT	CASSPQDSPLHF
TRBJ2-3	TRBV7-9	TRBD2	-	TGTGCCAGCAGCTCCCCGACTAGCGGGAGCACAGATACGCAGTATTTT	CASSSPTSGSTDTQYF
TRBJ2-5	TRBV12-3/TRBV12-4	-	-	TGTGCCAGCAGTGTGACAGGCCCGGAGACCCAGTACTTC	CASSVTGPETQYF
TRBJ2-3	TRBV12-3/TRBV12-4	-	many	TGTGCCAGCAGTTTAGGGATCACAGATACGCAGTATTTT	CASSLGITDTQYF
TRBJ2-3	TRBV12-3/TRBV12-4	TRBD2	-	TGTGCCAGCAGTTTACCGGGACTAGCGGGAGCTTATACGCAGTATTTT	CASSLPGLAGAYTQYF
TRBJ2-4	TRBV2	TRBD1	few	TGTGCCAGCAGAGAGGGACAGGTTGAGAACATTCAGTACTTC	CASREGQVENIQYF
TRBJ1-6	TRBV27	-	-	TGTGCCAGCAGTCTCGAGGGGAAATTGTATTCACCCCTCCACTTT	CASSLEGKLYSPLHF
TRBJ1-2	TRBV6-6	-	few	TGTGCCAGTACAGCACAGGGCGCCTACTATGGCTACACCTTC	CASTAQGAYYGYTF
TRBJ1-3	TRBV7-8	-	many	TGTGCCAGCAGCTTAAACCAGGGAGGGGGAAACACCATATATTTT	CASSLNQGGGNTIYF
TRBJ2-7	TRBV9	-	many	TGTGCCAGCAGCGTCCAGGACGATAGCTCCTACGAGCAGTACTTC	CASSVQDDSSYEQYF
TRBJ1-2	TRBV12-3/TRBV12-4	TRBD1	once	TGTGCCAGCACCAAAAACACCGGGACAGGGTATGGCTACACCTTC	CASTKNTGTGYGYTF
TRBJ2-1	TRBV7-6	-	few	TGTGCCAGCAGCTCCCCAGGGGTGAACTACAATGAGCAGTTCTTC	CASSSPGVNYNEQFF
TRBJ2-1	TRBV6-2/TRBV6-3	-	few	TGTGCCAGCAGTTACTCGAGGTGGCTAGAATGGTTCTTC	CASSYSRWLEWFF
TRBJ2-3	TRBV7-6	-	few	TGTGCCACCCGCTCGGCTGGCACAGATACGCAGTATTTT	CATRSAGTDTQYF
TRBJ1-6	TRBV7-9	-	few	TGTGCCAGCAGCTTGGACAGTAGCTCACCCCTCCACTTT	CASSLDSSSPLHF
TRBJ1-6	TRBV12-3/TRBV12-4	TRBD1	few	TGTGCCAGCAGGCCCGGGACAGGGAATTCACCCCTCCACTTT	CASRPGTGNSPLHF
TRBJ2-7	TRBV19	-	-	TGTGCCAGTAGTACCAAAGACCCCCGACTCGGTAGCGGCTATGAGCAGTACTTC	CASSTKDPRLGSGYEQYF
TRBJ1-3	TRBV6-2/TRBV6-3	-	many	TGTGCCAGCAGTCTGGGAAACTCTGGAAACACCATATATTTT	CASSLGNSGNTIYF
TRBJ1-1	TRBV7-9	-	many	TGTGCCAGCAGCTTATTAATGAACACTGAAGCTTTCTTT	CASSLLMNTEAFF
TRBJ2-5	TRBV11-3	TRBD1	-	TGTGCCAGCAGCTCGACGACAGGGTTGGATGGCGAGGAGACCCAGTACTTC	CASSSTTGLDGEETQYF
TRBJ2-5	TRBV12-3/TRBV12-4	-	many	TGTGCCAGCAGTCAGATGCGCGCAGAGACCCAGTACTTC	CASSQMRAETQYF
TRBJ1-2	TRBV7-4	-	-	TGTGCCAGCAGAAACGACACCGGACACCCCAACTATGGCTACACCTTC	CASRNDTGHPNYGYTF
TRBJ1-2	TRBV12-3/TRBV12-4	TRBD1	few	TGTGCCAGCAGTTCCTCATCGACAGGGCCCAATAACTATGGCTACACCTTC	CASSSSSTGPNNYGYTF
TRBJ1-1	TRBV6-6	-	once	TGTGCCAGCAGTTACTCGACCGCGAGGACGAACACTGAAGCTTTCTTT	CASSYSTARTNTEAFF